This T cell receptor beta chain was documented in a study of cytotoxic CD8 clonotypes in ibrutinib-treated CLL. The overall study: After treatment lasting a median roughly 12 months, range 6 to 36, response samples were collected. Samples yielded averages of hundreds of thousands of productive templates and about 100,000 productive rearrangements. Study observations and caveats: Clonality was elevated at ibrutinib response and had returned toward baseline at progression.

CDR1 and CDR2 from the germline V gene are SGHVS and FQNEAQ. This CDR3 has 15 residues. V lost 5 bases, J lost 0 bases, and 11 bases lay in between. Assay: immunoSEQ multiplex PCR; the TCRdb copy retains only in-frame clones and omits some. The repertoire holds 45,000 or so clones, with more than 55% as singletons. In the case of this clone: Its target is not known.

The rearrangement links TRBV7-8 to TRBJ1-3; no definite D call. The specimen was PBMCs, collected after 24 months of ibrutinib treatment. The sequence was collected from a human donor with chronic lymphocytic leukemia. CDR3 loop: CASSPERLSGNTIYF. The CDR3 DNA sequence: TGTGCCAGCAGCCCTGAGAGACTCTCTGGAAACACCATATATTTT.